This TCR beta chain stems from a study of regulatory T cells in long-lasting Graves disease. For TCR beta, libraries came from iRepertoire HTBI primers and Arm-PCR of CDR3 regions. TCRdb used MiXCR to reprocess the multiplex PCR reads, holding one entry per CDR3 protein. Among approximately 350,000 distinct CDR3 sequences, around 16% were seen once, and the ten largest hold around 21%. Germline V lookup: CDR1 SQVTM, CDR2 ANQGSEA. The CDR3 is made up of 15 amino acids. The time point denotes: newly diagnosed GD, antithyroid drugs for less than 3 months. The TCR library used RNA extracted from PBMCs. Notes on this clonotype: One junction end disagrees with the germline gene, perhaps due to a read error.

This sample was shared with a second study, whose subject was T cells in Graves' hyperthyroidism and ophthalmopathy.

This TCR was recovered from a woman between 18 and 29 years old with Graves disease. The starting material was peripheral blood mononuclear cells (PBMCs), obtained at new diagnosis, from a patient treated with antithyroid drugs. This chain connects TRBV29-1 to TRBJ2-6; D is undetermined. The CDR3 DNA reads TGCAGCATTGATAGTCAAGCTTCTGGGGCCAACGTCCTGACTTTC. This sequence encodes CSIDSQASGANVLTF.